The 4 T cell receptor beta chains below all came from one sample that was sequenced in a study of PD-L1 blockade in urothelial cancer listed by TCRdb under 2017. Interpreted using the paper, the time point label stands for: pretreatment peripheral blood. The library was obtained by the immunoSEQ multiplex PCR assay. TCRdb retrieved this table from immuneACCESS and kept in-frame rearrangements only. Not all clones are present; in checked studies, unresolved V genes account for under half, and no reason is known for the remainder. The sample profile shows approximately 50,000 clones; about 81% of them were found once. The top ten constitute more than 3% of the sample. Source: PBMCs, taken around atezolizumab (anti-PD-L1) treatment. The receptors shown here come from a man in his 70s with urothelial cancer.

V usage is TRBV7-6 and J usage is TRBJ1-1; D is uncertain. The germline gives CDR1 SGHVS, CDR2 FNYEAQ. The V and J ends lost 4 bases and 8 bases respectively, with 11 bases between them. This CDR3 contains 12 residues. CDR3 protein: CASSSSTFEAFF. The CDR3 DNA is TGTGCCAGCAGCTCATCGACTTTCGAAGCTTTCTTT.

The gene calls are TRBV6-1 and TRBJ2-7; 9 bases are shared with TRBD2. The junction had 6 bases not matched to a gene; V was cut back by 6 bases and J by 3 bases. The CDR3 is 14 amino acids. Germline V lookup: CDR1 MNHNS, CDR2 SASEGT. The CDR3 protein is CASRAGTSYYEQYF. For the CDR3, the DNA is TGTGCCAGCAGAGCCGGGACTAGCTACTACGAGCAGTACTTC.

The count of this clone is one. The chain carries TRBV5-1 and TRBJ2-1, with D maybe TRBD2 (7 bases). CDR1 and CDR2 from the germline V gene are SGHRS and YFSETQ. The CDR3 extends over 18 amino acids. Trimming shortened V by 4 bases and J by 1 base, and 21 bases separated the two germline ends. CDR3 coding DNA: TGCGCCAGCAGCCTCAGGGGCGGGGGCCCTTATTCCTACAATGAGCAGTTCTTC. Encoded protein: CASSLRGGGPYSYNEQFF.

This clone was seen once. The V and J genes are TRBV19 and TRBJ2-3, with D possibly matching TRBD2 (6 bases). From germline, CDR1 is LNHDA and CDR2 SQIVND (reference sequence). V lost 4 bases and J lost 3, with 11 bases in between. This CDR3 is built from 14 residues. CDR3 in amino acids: CASSRVAETDTQYF. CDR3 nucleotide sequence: TGTGCCAGTAGTAGGGTAGCGGAAACAGATACGCAGTATTTT.